This record looks at one TCR beta chain sequence and its context. The data stem from a study of T-cell memory formation after mild COVID-19. MiXCR was run by TCRdb on the 5' RACE reads, yielding one entry per CDR3 protein. Seen here are 400,000 to 500,000 distinct CDR3 sequences, about a sixth observed once, and the top ten hold roughly 21%. V shed 4 bases, J shed 8 bases, and the junction held 6 bases outside the gene matches. The CDR3 is made up of 15 amino acids. Per the germline V gene, CDR1 is SGHAT and CDR2 is FQNNGV. This receptor was taken from a man between 18 and 29 years old who had mild COVID-19 (a few samples of this study predate the infection). Cell type and time point are not known. This chain joins TRBV11-2 and TRBJ2-1; 12 nucleotides line up with TRBD2. The sample comprised PBMCs or a T cell subset sorted from them (not recorded which). The chain's CDR3 is CASSSPSGGAYEQFF. CDR3 sequence (DNA): TGTGCCAGCAGCTCTCCTAGCGGGGGGGCTTATGAGCAGTTCTTC. Full variable domain (missing parts from reference TRBV11-2 and TRBJ2-1): EAGVAQSPRYKIIEKRQSVAFWCNPISGHATLYWYQQILGQGPKLLIQFQNNGVVDDSQLPKDRFSAERLKGVDSTLKIQPAKLEDSAVYLCASSSPSGGAYEQFFGPGTRLTVL.